This TCR beta chain is drawn from a study of blood T cells in healthy people across ages. Next came a second PCR, run for about 6 to 11 cycles, which used a sample-barcoded 5' primer along with a J-beta primer mix. TCRdb re-analysed the 5' RACE reads in MiXCR, keeping a single row per CDR3 protein. Of about a million distinct CDR3 sequences in the sample, 51% were seen once. The germline gives CDR1 DFQATT, CDR2 SNEGSKA (reference sequence). CDR3 size: 13 residues. This sequence was found in an older woman in good health. The source material was blood. The rearrangement joins TRBV20-1 to TRBJ2-5, with D uncertain. The J call may be mistaken, given a closer DNA end match to TRBJ2-7. In DNA, the CDR3 is TGCAGTGCTAGAGACACACGAGGATACGAGCAGTACTTC. It translates to CSARDTRGYEQYF.